This TCR beta chain appears in the sequencing data of a study of prognosis after radiotherapy for stage I lung cancer. Trimming pared 0 bases from V and 5 bases from J, leaving 8 bases between. The CDR3 loop spans 13 amino acids. The germline V gene has CDR1 SGHRS and CDR2 YFSETQ. Two rounds of multiplex PCR amplified TCR beta CDR3 from genomic DNA. Each TRBV and TRBJ gene had its own primer in the first PCR round. One entry per CDR3 protein results from TCRdb running MiXCR on the multiplex PCR reads. This table holds some 30,000 distinct CDR3 sequences, about half found once. This clonotype was picked up many times.

The sequences come from PBMCs, collected before or after stereotactic body radiation therapy (not recorded which). The sequence derives from a donor of 50 years or more with non-small cell lung cancer. The chain is built from TRBV5-1 and TRBJ2-5; D not resolved. The chain's CDR3 is CASSLAFGETQYF. For the CDR3, the DNA is TGCGCCAGCAGCTTGGCTTTTGGCGAGACCCAGTACTTC.